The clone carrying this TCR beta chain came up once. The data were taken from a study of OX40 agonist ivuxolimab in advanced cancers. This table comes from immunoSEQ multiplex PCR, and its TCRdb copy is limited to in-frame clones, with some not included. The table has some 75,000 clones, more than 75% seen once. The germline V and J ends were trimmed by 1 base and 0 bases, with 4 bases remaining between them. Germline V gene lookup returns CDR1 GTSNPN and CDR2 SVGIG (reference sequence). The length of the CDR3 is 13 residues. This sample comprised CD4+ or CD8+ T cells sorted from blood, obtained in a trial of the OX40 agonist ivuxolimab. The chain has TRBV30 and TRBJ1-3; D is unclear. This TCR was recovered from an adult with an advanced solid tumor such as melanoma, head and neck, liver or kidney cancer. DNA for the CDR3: TGTGCCTGGAGTGCCAGCTCTGGAAACACCATATATTTT. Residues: CAWSASSGNTIYF.